These 2 T cell receptor beta chains came from one sample sequenced in a study of cytomegalovirus exposure and HLA in healthy donors. Primers for the PCR totalled 60 Vbeta and 13 Jbeta. Sequencing used immunoSEQ multiplex PCR; TCRdb keeps in-frame clones, though not all of them. The sample has around 170,000 clones; roughly four fifths are singletons. Sequenced: PBMCs. The receptors stem from a young woman in good health and CMV-seronegative.

The chain joins TRBV7-9 to TRBJ2-6; no clear D gene. This CDR3 spans 16 amino acids. Trimming stripped 3 bases from V and 1 base from J, with 10 bases between. Germline V gene lookup returns CDR1 SEHNR and CDR2 FQNEAQ (reference sequence). CDR3 in amino acids: CASSFYFLSGANVLTF. In DNA form, the CDR3 reads TGTGCCAGCAGCTTCTACTTCTTGTCTGGGGCCAACGTCCTGACTTTC.

CDR3 nucleotides: TGCGCCAGCAGCTTGGTTAGTAGCGGGGTCGCGGAGACCCAGTACTTC. Translation gives CASSLVSSGVAETQYF. The J gene is TRBJ2-5, the V gene TRBV5-1; 8 nucleotides match TRBD2. Germline CDR1 SGHRS, CDR2 YFSETQ. The CDR3 spans 16 residues. After removal of 0 bases from V and 5 bases from J, the junction contained 9 bases not matched to a gene.